Presented here are 19 T cell receptor beta chains from one specimen sequenced in a study of T-cell memory formation after mild COVID-19. TCRdb reprocessed the 5' RACE reads via MiXCR and lists one record per CDR3 protein. Of 200,000 or so distinct CDR3 sequences in the sample, 18% were seen once. Sequenced input: PBMCs or a T cell subset sorted from them (not recorded which). The receptors here all came from an adult woman who had mild COVID-19 (a few samples of this study predate the infection). Cell type and time point are not known.

The rearrangement joins TRBV7-2 to TRBJ1-4, with D maybe TRBD1 (5 bases). Germline V lookup: CDR1 SGHTA, CDR2 FQGNSA. V lost 2 bases and J lost 3, with 16 bases in between. The CDR3 spans 17 residues. CDR3 region: CASSLWGPRAANEKLFF. CDR3 nucleotides: TGTGCCAGCAGCTTATGGGGACCTAGGGCAGCTAATGAAAAACTGTTTTTT.

V usage is TRBV9 and J usage is TRBJ1-4, with 11 bases lining up with TRBD1. Germline loops: CDR1 SGDLS, CDR2 YYNGEE. CDR3 size: 18 residues. Trimming at V came to 4 bases and at J to 5 bases, leaving 13 bases not matched to a gene. CDR3 protein: CASSPKFGTGGTNEKLFF. CDR3 DNA sequence: TGTGCCAGCAGCCCCAAGTTCGGGACAGGGGGGACAAATGAAAAACTGTTTTTT.

This clonotype was seen a few times. The chain employs TRBV12-3 or TRBV12-4 and TRBJ1-2, with TRBD1 identical over 8 bases. Trimming cost V 4 bases and J 5 bases; bases outside gene matches: 9. The CDR3 totals 15 residues. The CDR3 is CASSSGQGWLYGYTF. CDR3 coding DNA: TGTGCCAGCAGTTCCGGACAGGGATGGCTATATGGCTACACCTTC.

The chain recombines TRBV6-5 with TRBJ1-1; TRBD1 matches at 7 bases. Unmatched junction bases numbered 2, after V lost 2 bases and J lost 8 bases. The CDR3 length is 12 residues. Germline V gene data show CDR1 as MNHEY and CDR2 as SVGAGI. CDR3 DNA: TGTGCCAGCAGTTACACGACAGGGGAAGCTTTCTTT. This gives the protein CASSYTTGEAFF.

There are many counts of this clonotype. This chain uses TRBV10-3 with TRBJ1-3; D gene ambiguous. Germline V gene data show CDR1 as ENHRY and CDR2 as SYGVKD. There are 14 residues in the CDR3. Trimming shortened V by 2 bases and J by 4 bases, and 9 bases separated the two germline ends. The CDR3 coding sequence is TGTGCCATCAGTGAGGACGCCAGGGGAAACACCATATATTTT. Its protein is CAISEDARGNTIYF.

This clonotype was counted only a few times. The J gene is TRBJ1-2, the V gene TRBV12-3 or TRBV12-4; D call uncertain. There are 13 residues in the CDR3. Trimming pared 3 bases from V and 5 bases from J, leaving 10 bases between. CDR3 sequence reads: CASSFSVGYGYTF. Here the CDR3 DNA reads TGTGCCAGCAGTTTCTCCGTTGGTTATGGCTACACCTTC.

J is TRBJ2-7 and V is TRBV3-1; D is ambiguous. The CDR3 is 16 amino acids. V dropped 0 bases and J dropped 5 bases, with 17 bases sitting between them. CDR1 and CDR2 from the germline V gene are LGHDT and YNNKEL (reference sequence). CDR3 nucleotide sequence: TGTGCCAGCAGCCAAGAATATGGGTCAGGTGCCCACGAGCAGTACTTC. This gives the protein CASSQEYGSGAHEQYF.

The chain uses TRBV18 and TRBJ2-3, with no clear D. From germline, CDR1 is KGHSH and CDR2 LQKENI. V lost 0 bases to trimming and J lost 9 bases, with 7 bases between them. This CDR3 region has 12 residues. CDR3: CASSPPSITQYF. Here the CDR3 DNA reads TGTGCCAGCTCACCACCGTCCATCACGCAGTATTTT.

The J gene is TRBJ1-2, the V gene TRBV7-9; tentatively, D is TRBD1 (6 bases). V lost 5 bases to trimming and J lost 0 bases, with 13 bases between them. This CDR3 contains 15 residues. CDR1 is SEHNR, CDR2 FQNEAQ, per germline (reference sequence). CDR3 DNA sequence: TGTGCCAGCAGCAATCGGGGGGGCACTAACTATGGCTACACCTTC. Translated, it gives CASSNRGGTNYGYTF.

V gene TRBV12-3 or TRBV12-4 combines with J gene TRBJ1-1; TRBD1 might be the D (5 bases). The CDR3 contains 13 residues. Trimming took off 6 bases at V and 4 bases at J, with 12 bases between the two ends. The CDR3 DNA sequence: TGTGCCAGCAGGCTCTGGGGGGGCACTGAAGCTTTCTTT. As protein: CASRLWGGTEAFF.

The J gene is TRBJ2-5, the V gene TRBV9; TRBD2 aligns across 11 bases. J lost 2 bases, V lost 1 base, and 4 bases had no gene match. CDR3 length: 16 amino acids. The germline V gene has CDR1 SGDLS and CDR2 YYNGEE. The CDR3 DNA sequence: TGTGCCAGCAGCGTACTTAGCGGGGGGGTGCAAGAGACCCAGTACTTC. Translating it yields CASSVLSGGVQETQYF.

This clonotype occurred many times. V gene TRBV5-5 combines with J gene TRBJ2-7; 9 positions agree with TRBD1. The CDR3 spans 15 residues. V lost 4 bases, J lost 1 base, and 6 bases stayed unmatched. Germline loops: CDR1 SGHKS, CDR2 YYEKEE (reference sequence). CDR3 nucleotides: TGTGCCAGCAGCCATCCGGGACAGGGATCCTACGAGCAGTACTTC. This translates into CASSHPGQGSYEQYF.

There are a few counts of this clonotype. The V call is TRBV6-5, the J call TRBJ2-5; D may be TRBD1 (6 bases). This CDR3 is 13 amino acids long. The ends were cut back, 6 bases at V and 2 bases at J, with 10 bases in the middle. The germline CDR1 and CDR2 sequences are MNHEY and SVGAGI. The CDR3 nucleotides read TGTGCCAGCAGCCGGACAGTACAAGAGACCCAGTACTTC. Translation gives CASSRTVQETQYF.

J is TRBJ2-5 and V is TRBV3-1, with 7 bases matching TRBD2. Germline CDR1 LGHDT, CDR2 YNNKEL (reference sequence). V lost 0 bases to trimming and J lost 9 bases; unmatched junction nucleotides: 7. The CDR3 spans 14 residues. CDR3 bases: TGTGCCAGCAGCCAAGAGAGGGCTAGCGGTTCCCAGTACTTC. Protein sequence: CASSQERASGSQYF.

V and J are TRBV12-3 or TRBV12-4 and TRBJ1-1; TRBD1 agrees at 9 bases. This CDR3 comprises 14 residues. J lost 6 bases, V lost 3 bases, and 5 bases had no gene match. This CDR3 is CASSFGQGNPEAFF. For the CDR3, the DNA is TGTGCCAGCAGTTTCGGACAGGGGAATCCTGAAGCTTTCTTT.

The chain uses TRBV5-6 and TRBJ2-5; 8 bases map to TRBD2. The CDR3 runs to 13 residues. Germline loops: CDR1 SGHDT, CDR2 YYEEEE. The trim removed 6 bases at V and 2 bases at J, leaving 3 bases unmatched. Here the CDR3 reads CASTRLAQETQYF. CDR3 sequence (DNA): TGTGCCAGCACCAGACTAGCGCAAGAGACCCAGTACTTC.

This clonotype was picked up a small number of times. The rearrangement links TRBV25-1 to TRBJ2-1; TRBD2 aligns across 8 bases. This CDR3 has 13 amino acids. The germline V gene encodes CDR1 MGHDK and CDR2 SYGVNS. The V and J ends lost 6 bases and 9 bases, in that order; junction bases with no gene match: 7. The CDR3 loop is CASSGRALSEQFF. The CDR3 nucleotides read TGTGCCAGCAGCGGGAGGGCCCTAAGTGAGCAGTTCTTC. Based on the CDR3 plus reference TRBV25-1 and TRBJ2-1, the full variable domain is EADIYQTPRYLVIGTGKKITLECSQTMGHDKMYWYQQDPGMELHLIHYSYGVNSTEKGDLSSESTVSRIRTEHFPLTLESARPSHTSQYLCASSGRALSEQFFGPGTRLTVL.

This chain joins TRBV2 and TRBJ1-2; a weak D match, TRBD1 (6 bases). There are 16 residues in the CDR3. Germline CDR1 and CDR2: SNHLY and FYNNEI. Trimming removed 4 bases at V and 1 base at J, with 16 bases between. Written as DNA, the CDR3 is TGTGCCAGCAGTGTACCCGCAGGGGCCGGTAACTATGGCTACACCTTC. As protein: CASSVPAGAGNYGYTF.

This clonotype occurred a few times. V usage is TRBV18 and J usage is TRBJ1-5; 9 nucleotides line up with TRBD1. V lost 6 bases, J lost 7 bases, and 19 bases stayed unmatched. The CDR3 runs to 18 residues. Germline loops: CDR1 KGHSH, CDR2 LQKENI. The CDR3 DNA reads TGTGCCAGCTCGCTTGTCCTAAAACAGGGGGCTGAGGGACAGCCCCAGCATTTT. Translating gives CASSLVLKQGAEGQPQHF.